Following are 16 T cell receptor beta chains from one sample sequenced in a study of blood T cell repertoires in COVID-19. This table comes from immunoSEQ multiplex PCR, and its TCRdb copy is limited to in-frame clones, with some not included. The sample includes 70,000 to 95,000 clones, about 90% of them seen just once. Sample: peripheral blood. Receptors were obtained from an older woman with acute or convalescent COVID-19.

The CDR3 protein is CASNGPGTPRGNTGELFF. In nucleotides, the CDR3 is TGTGCCAGCAACGGGCCAGGGACTCCTAGGGGGAACACCGGGGAGCTGTTTTTT. This rearrangement joins TRBV28 to TRBJ2-2, with D maybe TRBD2 (6 bases). The CDR3 is made up of 18 amino acids. Per germline, CDR1 MDHEN and CDR2 SYDVKM. V was trimmed by 7 bases and J by 1 base, leaving 22 bases between them.

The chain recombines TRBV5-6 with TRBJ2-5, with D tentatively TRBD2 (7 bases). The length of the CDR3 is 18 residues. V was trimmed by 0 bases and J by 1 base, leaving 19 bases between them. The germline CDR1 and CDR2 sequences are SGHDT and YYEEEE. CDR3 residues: CASSLVLGAGTSQETQYF. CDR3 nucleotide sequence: TGTGCCAGCAGCTTGGTATTGGGAGCGGGGACAAGCCAAGAGACCCAGTACTTC.

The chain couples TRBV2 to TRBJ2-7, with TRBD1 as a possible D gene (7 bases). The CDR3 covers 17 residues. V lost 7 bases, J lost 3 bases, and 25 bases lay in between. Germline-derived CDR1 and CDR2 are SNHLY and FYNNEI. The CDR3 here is CASKNEDRVGGDYEQYF. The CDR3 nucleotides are TGTGCCAGCAAAAATGAAGACAGGGTTGGAGGGGACTACGAGCAGTACTTC.

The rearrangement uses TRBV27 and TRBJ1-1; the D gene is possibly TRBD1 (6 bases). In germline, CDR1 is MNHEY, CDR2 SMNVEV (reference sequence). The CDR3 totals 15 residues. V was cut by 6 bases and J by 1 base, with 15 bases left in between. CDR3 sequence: CASRILGHQNTEAFF. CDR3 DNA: TGTGCCAGCAGGATCCTGGGACACCAGAACACTGAAGCTTTCTTT.

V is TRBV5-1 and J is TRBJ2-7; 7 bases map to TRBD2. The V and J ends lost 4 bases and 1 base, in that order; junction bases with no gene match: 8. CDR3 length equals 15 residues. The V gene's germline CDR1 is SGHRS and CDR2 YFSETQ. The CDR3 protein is CASSPWGGPSYEQYF. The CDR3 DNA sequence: TGCGCCAGCAGCCCATGGGGGGGTCCGTCCTACGAGCAGTACTTC. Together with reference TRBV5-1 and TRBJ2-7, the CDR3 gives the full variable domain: KAGVTQTPRYLIKTRGQQVTLSCSPISGHRSVSWYQQTPGQGLQFLFEYFSETQRNKGNFPGRFSGRQFSNSRSEMNVSTLELGDSALYLCASSPWGGPSYEQYFGPGTRLTVT.

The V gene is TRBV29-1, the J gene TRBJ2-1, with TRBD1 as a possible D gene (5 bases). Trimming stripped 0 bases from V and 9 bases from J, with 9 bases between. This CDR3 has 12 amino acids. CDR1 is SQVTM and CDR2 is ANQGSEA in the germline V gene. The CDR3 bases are TGCAGCGTTGAAGATCCCAGGGCTGAGCAGTTCTTC. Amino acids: CSVEDPRAEQFF.

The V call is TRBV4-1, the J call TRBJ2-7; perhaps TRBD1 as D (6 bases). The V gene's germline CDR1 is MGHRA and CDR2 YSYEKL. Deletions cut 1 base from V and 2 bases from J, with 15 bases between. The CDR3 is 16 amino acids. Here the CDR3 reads CASSQGYTGFPYEQYF. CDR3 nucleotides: TGCGCCAGCAGCCAAGGTTATACAGGGTTTCCCTACGAGCAGTACTTC.

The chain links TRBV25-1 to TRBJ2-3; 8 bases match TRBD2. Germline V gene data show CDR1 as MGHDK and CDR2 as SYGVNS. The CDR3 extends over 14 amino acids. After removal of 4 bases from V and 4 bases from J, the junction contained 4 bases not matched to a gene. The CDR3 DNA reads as TGTGCCAGCAGTGTAGGACTAGCTTCAGATACGCAGTATTTT. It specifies CASSVGLASDTQYF.

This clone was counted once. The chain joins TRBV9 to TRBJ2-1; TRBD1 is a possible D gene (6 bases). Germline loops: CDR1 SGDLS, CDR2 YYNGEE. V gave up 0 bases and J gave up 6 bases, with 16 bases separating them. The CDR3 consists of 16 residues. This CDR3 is CASSVATGFRVNEQFF. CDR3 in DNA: TGTGCCAGCAGCGTAGCTACAGGGTTTCGGGTCAATGAGCAGTTCTTC.

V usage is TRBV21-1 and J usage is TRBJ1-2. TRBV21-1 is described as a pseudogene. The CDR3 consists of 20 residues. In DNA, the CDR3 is TGTGCCAGCAGTACACACATTGTACGGGATCAGAAATTTCCATACTATGGCTACACCTTC. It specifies CASSTHIVRDQKFPYYGYTF.

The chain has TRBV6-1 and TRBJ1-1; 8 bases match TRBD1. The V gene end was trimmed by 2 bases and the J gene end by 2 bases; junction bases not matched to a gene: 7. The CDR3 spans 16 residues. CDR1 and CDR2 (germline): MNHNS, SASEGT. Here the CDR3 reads CASSEMAGGSNTEAFF. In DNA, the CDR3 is TGTGCCAGCAGTGAAATGGCAGGGGGCTCCAACACTGAAGCTTTCTTT.

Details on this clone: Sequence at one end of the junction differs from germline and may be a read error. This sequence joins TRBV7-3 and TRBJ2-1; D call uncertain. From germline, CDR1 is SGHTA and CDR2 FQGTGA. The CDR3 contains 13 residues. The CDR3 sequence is CASSLDSDNEQFF. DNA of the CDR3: TGTGCCAGCAGCTTAGACTCCGACAATGAGCAGTTCTTC.

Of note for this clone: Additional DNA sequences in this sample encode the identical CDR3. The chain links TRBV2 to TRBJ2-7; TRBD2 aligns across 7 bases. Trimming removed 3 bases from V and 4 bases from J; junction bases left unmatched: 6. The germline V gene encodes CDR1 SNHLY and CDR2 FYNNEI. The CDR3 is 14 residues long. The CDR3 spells CASSESGGRYEQYF. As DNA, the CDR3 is TGTGCCAGCAGTGAGTCCGGGGGGAGGTACGAGCAGTACTTC.

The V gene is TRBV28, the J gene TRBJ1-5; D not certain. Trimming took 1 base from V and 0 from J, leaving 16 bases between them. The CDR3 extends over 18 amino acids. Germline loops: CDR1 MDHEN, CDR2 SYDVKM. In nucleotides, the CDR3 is TGTGCCAGCAGTTTATTCGGCAGCAGGAAAGATAGCAATCAGCCCCAGCATTTT. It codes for CASSLFGSRKDSNQPQHF.

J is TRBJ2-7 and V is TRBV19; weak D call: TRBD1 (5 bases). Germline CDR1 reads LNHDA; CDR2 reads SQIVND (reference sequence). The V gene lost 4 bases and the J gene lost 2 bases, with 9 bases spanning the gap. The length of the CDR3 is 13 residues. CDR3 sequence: CASSRQQAYEQYF. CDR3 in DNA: TGTGCCAGTAGTAGACAGCAGGCCTACGAGCAGTACTTC.

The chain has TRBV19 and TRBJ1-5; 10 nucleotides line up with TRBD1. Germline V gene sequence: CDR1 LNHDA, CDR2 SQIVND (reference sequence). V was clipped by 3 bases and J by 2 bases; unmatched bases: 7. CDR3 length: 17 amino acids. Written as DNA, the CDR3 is TGTGCCAGTAGTATTCCCTCCGGGACAGGGGGCAATCAGCCCCAGCATTTT. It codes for CASSIPSGTGGNQPQHF. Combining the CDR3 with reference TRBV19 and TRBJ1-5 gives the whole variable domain DGGITQSPKYLFRKEGQNVTLSCEQNLNHDAMYWYRQDPGQGLRLIYYSQIVNDFQKGDIAEGYSVSREKKESFPLTVTSAQKNPTAFYLCASSIPSGTGGNQPQHFGDGTRLSIL.